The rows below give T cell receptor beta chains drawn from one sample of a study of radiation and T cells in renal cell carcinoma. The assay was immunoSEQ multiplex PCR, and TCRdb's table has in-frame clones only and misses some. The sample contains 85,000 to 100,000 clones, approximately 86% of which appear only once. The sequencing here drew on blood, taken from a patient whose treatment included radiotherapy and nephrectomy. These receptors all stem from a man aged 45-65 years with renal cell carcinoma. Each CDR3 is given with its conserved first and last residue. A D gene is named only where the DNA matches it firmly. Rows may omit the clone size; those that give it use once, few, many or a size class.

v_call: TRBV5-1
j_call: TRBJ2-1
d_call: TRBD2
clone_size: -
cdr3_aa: CASHPNGRDYNEQFF
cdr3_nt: TGCGCCAGCCACCCTAACGGGAGGGATTACAATGAGCAGTTCTTC

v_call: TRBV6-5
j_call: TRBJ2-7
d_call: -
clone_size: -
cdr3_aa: CAMAAGMGVTYEQYF
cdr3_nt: TGTGCCATGGCGGCGGGAATGGGGGTAACCTACGAGCAGTACTTC

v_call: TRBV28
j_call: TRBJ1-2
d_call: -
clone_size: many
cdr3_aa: CASSSPGQGSNYGYTF
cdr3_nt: TGTGCCAGCAGTTCACCCGGGCAGGGGTCTAACTATGGCTACACCTTC

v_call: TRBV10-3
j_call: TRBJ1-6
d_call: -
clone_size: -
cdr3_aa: CAITSSYNSPLHF
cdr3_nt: TGTGCCATCACTAGCTCCTATAATTCACCCCTCCACTTT

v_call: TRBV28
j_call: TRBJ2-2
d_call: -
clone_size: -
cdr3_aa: CASSLSPGVFAGELFF
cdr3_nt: TGTGCCAGCAGTTTATCTCCGGGAGTGTTCGCCGGGGAGCTGTTTTTT

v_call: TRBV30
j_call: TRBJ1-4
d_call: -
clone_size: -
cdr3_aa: CACGWGVATNEKLFF
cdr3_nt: TGTGCCTGCGGTTGGGGGGTTGCAACTAATGAAAAACTGTTTTTT

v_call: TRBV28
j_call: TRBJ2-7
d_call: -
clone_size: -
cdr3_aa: CASRGGGTYEQYF
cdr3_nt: TGTGCCAGCAGAGGGGGGGGTACCTACGAGCAGTACTTC

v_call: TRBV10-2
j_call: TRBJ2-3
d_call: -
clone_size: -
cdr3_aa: CASSGVARADTQYF
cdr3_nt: TGCGCCAGCAGTGGGGTAGCCCGCGCAGATACGCAGTATTTT

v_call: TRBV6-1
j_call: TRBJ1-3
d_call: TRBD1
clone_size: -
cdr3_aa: CASSEVGGSTGNTIYF
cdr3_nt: TGTGCCAGCAGTGAAGTAGGGGGCTCGACTGGAAACACCATATATTTT

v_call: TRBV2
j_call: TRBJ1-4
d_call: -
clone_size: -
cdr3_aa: CASSAVLATNEKLFF
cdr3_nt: TGTGCCAGCAGTGCCGTGTTAGCAACTAATGAAAAACTGTTTTTT

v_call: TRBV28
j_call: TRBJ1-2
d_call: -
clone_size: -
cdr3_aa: CASSRGRGGYTF
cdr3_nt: TGTGCCAGCAGTAGGGGCAGGGGTGGCTACACCTTC

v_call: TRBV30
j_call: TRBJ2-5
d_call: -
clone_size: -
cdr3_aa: CAWSVMSKETQYF
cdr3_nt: TGTGCCTGGAGTGTAATGTCGAAAGAGACCCAGTACTTC

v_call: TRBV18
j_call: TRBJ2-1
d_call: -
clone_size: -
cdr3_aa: CASSLAGNYNEQFF
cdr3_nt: TGTGCCAGCTCCTTGGCGGGAAATTACAATGAGCAGTTCTTC

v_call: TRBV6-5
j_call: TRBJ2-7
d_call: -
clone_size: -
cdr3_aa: CASSYSDIEYEQYF
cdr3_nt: TGTGCCAGCAGTTACAGCGATATCGAATACGAGCAGTACTTC

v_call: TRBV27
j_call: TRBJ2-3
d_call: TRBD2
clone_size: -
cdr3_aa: CASSLSDRGAPPGLAGGPSDTQYF
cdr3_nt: TGTGCCAGCAGTTTATCCGACAGGGGGGCCCCACCGGGACTAGCGGGAGGGCCCTCAGATACGCAGTATTTT

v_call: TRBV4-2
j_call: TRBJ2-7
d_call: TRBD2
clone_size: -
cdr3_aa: CASSQDQTASGNLRDF
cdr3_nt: TGTGCCAGCAGCCAAGATCAGACGGCTAGCGGGAATCTAAGGGACTTC

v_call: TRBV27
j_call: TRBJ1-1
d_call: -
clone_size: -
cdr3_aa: CASSSGAGTEAFF
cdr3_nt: TGTGCCAGCAGTTCTGGGGCAGGCACTGAAGCTTTCTTT

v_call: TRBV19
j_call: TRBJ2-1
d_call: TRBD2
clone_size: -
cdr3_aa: CASRATSGSAYNEQFF
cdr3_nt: TGTGCCAGTAGGGCGACTAGCGGGAGCGCCTACAATGAGCAGTTCTTC

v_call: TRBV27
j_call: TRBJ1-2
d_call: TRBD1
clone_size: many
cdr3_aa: CASRTGAYGYTF
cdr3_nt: TGTGCCAGCAGAACAGGGGCCTATGGCTACACCTTC

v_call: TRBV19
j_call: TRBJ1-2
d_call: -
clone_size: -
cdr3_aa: CASSMAHATGYTF
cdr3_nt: TGTGCCAGTAGTATGGCCCACGCTACCGGCTACACCTTC

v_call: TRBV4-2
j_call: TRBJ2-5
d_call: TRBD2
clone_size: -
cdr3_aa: CASSQPLAGGMETQYF
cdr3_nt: TGTGCCAGCAGCCAACCACTAGCGGGGGGTATGGAGACCCAGTACTTC

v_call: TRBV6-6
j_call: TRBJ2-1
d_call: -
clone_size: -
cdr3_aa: CASSYTTRGDEQFF
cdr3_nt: TGTGCCAGCAGTTACACGACGCGCGGCGATGAGCAGTTCTTC

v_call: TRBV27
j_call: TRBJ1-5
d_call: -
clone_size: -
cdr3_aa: CASSHIVVGANQPQHF
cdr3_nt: TGTGCCAGCAGCCATATAGTGGTGGGGGCAAATCAGCCCCAGCATTTT

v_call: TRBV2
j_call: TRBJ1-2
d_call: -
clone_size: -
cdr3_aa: CASSEGATNYGYTF
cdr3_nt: TGTGCCAGCAGTGAGGGCGCTACTAACTATGGCTACACCTTC

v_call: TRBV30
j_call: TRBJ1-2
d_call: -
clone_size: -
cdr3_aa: CAWSGERTGYTF
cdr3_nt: TGTGCCTGGAGTGGAGAACGGACGGGCTACACCTTC

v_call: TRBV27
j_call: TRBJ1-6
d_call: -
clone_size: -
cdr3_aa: CASSLSGGNRGSPLHF
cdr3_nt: TGTGCCAGCAGTTTATCGGGGGGGAATAGAGGATCACCCCTCCACTTT

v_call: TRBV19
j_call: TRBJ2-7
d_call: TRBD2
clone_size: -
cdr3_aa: CASSIVAAGGSYEQYF
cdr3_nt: TGTGCCAGTAGTATAGTCGCAGCGGGGGGTTCCTACGAGCAGTACTTC

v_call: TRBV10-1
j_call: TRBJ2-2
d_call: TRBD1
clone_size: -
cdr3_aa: CASRQGASTGELFF
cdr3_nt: TGCGCCAGCAGACAGGGGGCATCCACCGGGGAGCTGTTTTTT

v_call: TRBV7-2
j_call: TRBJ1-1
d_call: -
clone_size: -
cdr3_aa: CASSLINPGPGTEAFF
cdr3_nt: TGTGCCAGCAGCTTAATTAACCCGGGGCCGGGGACTGAAGCTTTCTTT

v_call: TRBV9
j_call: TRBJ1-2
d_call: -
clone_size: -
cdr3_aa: CASSETGFQDGYTF
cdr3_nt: TGTGCCAGCAGCGAAACGGGGTTTCAGGATGGCTACACCTTC

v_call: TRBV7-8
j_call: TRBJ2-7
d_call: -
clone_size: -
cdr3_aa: CASRPTRGYEQYF
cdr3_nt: TGTGCCAGCAGACCAACCAGGGGCTACGAGCAGTACTTC

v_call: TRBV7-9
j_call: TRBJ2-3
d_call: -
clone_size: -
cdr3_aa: CASSTEVGSVTDTQYF
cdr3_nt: TGTGCCAGCAGCACCGAGGTGGGGTCTGTGACAGATACGCAGTATTTT

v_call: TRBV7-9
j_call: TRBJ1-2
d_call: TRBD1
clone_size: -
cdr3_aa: CASSRGTGSSNYGYTF
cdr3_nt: TGTGCCAGCAGCCGCGGGACAGGGTCCTCGAACTATGGCTACACCTTC

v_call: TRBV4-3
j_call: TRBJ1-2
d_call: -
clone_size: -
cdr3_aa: CASSQDAGQGFGYTF
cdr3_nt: TGCGCCAGCAGCCAAGATGCCGGGCAGGGGTTTGGCTACACCTTC

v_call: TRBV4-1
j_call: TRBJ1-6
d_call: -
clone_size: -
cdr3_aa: CASSQGPRKRSYNSPLHF
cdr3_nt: TGCGCCAGCAGCCAAGGTCCCCGCAAGAGGTCCTATAATTCACCCCTCCACTTT

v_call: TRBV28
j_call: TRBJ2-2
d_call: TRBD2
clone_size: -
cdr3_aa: CASSSRTSAYTGELFF
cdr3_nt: TGTGCCAGCAGTTCCAGGACTAGCGCGTACACCGGGGAGCTGTTTTTT

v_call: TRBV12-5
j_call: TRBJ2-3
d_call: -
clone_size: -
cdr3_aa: CASGAGTDTQYF
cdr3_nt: TGTGCTAGTGGTGCTGGCACAGATACGCAGTATTTT

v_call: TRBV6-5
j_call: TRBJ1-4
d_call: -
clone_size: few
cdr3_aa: CASSLTGPLNEKLFF
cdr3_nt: TGTGCCAGCAGTCTTACGGGGCCTCTTAATGAAAAACTGTTTTTT

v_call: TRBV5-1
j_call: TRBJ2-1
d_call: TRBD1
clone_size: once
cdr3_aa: CASSFTGGFYNEQFF
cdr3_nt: TGCGCCAGCAGCTTTACAGGGGGTTTCTACAATGAGCAGTTCTTC

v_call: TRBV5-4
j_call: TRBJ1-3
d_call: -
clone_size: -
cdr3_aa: CASSLGGGGTGNTIYF
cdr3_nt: TGTGCCAGCAGCTTGGGGGGCGGCGGGACTGGAAACACCATATATTTT